This T cell receptor beta chain was sequenced in a study of immune cell composition in non-small cell lung cancer. As for the study in general: Lung adenocarcinoma or squamous carcinoma made up most tumours.

Sequencing used immunoSEQ multiplex PCR; TCRdb keeps in-frame clones, though not all of them. The data show 3,000 or so clones, with around two thirds seen just once and around 18% held by the top ten. As for this clone: The antigen is undetermined.

Normal lung was taken at the farthest possible site, at least 3 cm from tumour. Template was genomic DNA from frozen, unsorted single-cell suspensions. Broader study findings: Adenocarcinomas with higher top tumour-associated clone frequency had more reactive TILs. Clones >0.5% enriched in tumour were rarer in adenocarcinoma (roughly 35%) than squamous (about 80%).

Sequencing input: non-adjacent lung tissue. The source is a human donor with non-small cell lung cancer.

CDR3 bases: TGTGCCAGCAGCGTAGCCGGGTCCCGCTCCTACAATGAGCAGTTCTTC. Its translation: CASSVAGSRSYNEQFF. V is TRBV9 and J is TRBJ2-1; no firm D call. Trimming removed 0 bases from V and 0 bases from J, with 10 bases in between. CDR3 length: 16 residues. Germline V CDR1 and CDR2: SGDLS, YYNGEE.